The 9 T cell receptor beta chains below were found in one sample sequenced in a study of T-cell reconstitution after alpha-beta-depleted transplantation in children. Using unique molecular identifiers, the investigators prepared the TCRbeta library. Each CDR3 protein is one row after TCRdb ran MiXCR on the PCR reads. The sample includes hundreds of thousands of distinct CDR3 sequences, 15% to 20% of them seen just once. The source material was PBMCs, mostly from graft donor cells, sampled 360 days after TCRalphabeta/CD19-depleted stem cell transplant. Receptors were obtained from a male patient aged 2 to 10 who had a stem cell transplant for acute lymphoblastic leukemia, so the T cells may come from the graft donor.

This chain joins TRBV7-8 and TRBJ1-2; the D is unclear. In germline, CDR1 is SGHVS, CDR2 FQNEAQ. V dropped 3 bases and J dropped 8 bases, with 13 bases sitting between them. The CDR3 has 13 residues. CDR3: CASSFQGIRGYTF. The CDR3 bases are TGTGCCAGCAGCTTTCAAGGGATTCGGGGCTACACCTTC.

V is TRBV20-1 and J is TRBJ2-5; D not certain. The ends were cut back, 7 bases at V and 2 bases at J, with 8 bases in the middle. CDR1 is DFQATT and CDR2 is SNEGSKA in the germline V gene (reference sequence). This CDR3 region has 11 residues. The CDR3 loop reads CSESRQETQYF. In nucleotides, the CDR3 is TGCAGTGAGTCGCGGCAAGAGACCCAGTACTTC.

The chain is built from TRBV6-2 or TRBV6-3 and TRBJ2-7, with D possibly TRBD2 on 5 matching bases. The V gene's germline CDR1 is MNHEY and CDR2 SVGEGT. This CDR3 comprises 11 residues. V lost 8 bases, J lost 5 bases, and 10 bases lay in between. In nucleotides, the CDR3 is TGTGCCAGCCGAAGGCGGGACGAGCAGTACTTC. Protein product: CASRRRDEQYF.

The chain carries TRBV6-2 or TRBV6-3 and TRBJ1-3; TRBD1 might be the D (5 bases). The CDR3 covers 21 residues. Trimming removed 0 bases from V and 0 bases from J, with 24 bases in between. The V gene's germline CDR1 is MNHEY and CDR2 SVGEGT. The CDR3 sequence: CASSYSHARDLLGSSGNTIYF. DNA for the CDR3: TGTGCCAGCAGTTACTCGCACGCCAGGGACCTCCTTGGAAGCTCTGGAAACACCATATATTTT.

The sample holds many counts of this clonotype. The rearrangement joins TRBV12-3 or TRBV12-4 to TRBJ2-1; 8 bases line up with TRBD2. The CDR3 spans 18 residues. J gave up 6 bases and V 2 bases, and 15 bases lay outside the gene matches. CDR3 amino acids: CASSLKLRGLGPGNEQFF. Here the CDR3 DNA reads TGTGCCAGCAGTTTAAAGCTTCGGGGACTAGGACCAGGCAATGAGCAGTTCTTC.

Written as DNA, the CDR3 is TGTGCCAGCAGCCCCCCTGAGGCCTACGAGCAGTACTTC. Protein product: CASSPPEAYEQYF. This chain uses TRBV7-9 with TRBJ2-7; D unresolved. Between the trimmed V and J ends, which lost 5 bases and 2 bases, there was a span of 10 bases. The CDR3 covers 13 residues. Per the germline V gene, CDR1 is SEHNR and CDR2 is FQNEAQ (reference sequence). Together with reference TRBV7-9 and TRBJ2-7, the CDR3 gives the full variable domain: DTGVSQNPRHKITKRGQNVTFRCDPISEHNRLYWYRQTLGQGPEFLTYFQNEAQLEKSRLLSDRFSAERPKGSFSTLEIQRTEQGDSAMYLCASSPPEAYEQYFGPGTRLTVT.

This rearrangement joins TRBV4-3 to TRBJ2-3, with D possibly matching TRBD2 (6 bases). CDR3 length: 14 amino acids. The germline gives CDR1 LGHNA, CDR2 YSLEER. V gave up 4 bases and J gave up 1 base, with 9 bases separating them. CDR3 sequence reads: CASSRLAGTDTQYF. The DNA for the CDR3 is TGCGCCAGCAGCCGTTTAGCGGGCACAGATACGCAGTATTTT.

In this sample, this clonotype turned up many times. The chain has TRBV10-3 and TRBJ2-3; D is ambiguous. The ends were cut back, 4 bases at V and 0 bases at J, with 5 bases in the middle. The CDR3 has 13 amino acids. The germline V gene encodes CDR1 ENHRY and CDR2 SYGVKD. CDR3 coding DNA: TGTGCCATCAGTGCCCATAGCACAGATACGCAGTATTTT. Residues: CAISAHSTDTQYF.

The chain recombines TRBV7-2 with TRBJ1-5; weak D call: TRBD1 (5 bases). With 6 bases removed from V and 2 bases from J, the gap between germline ends came to 17 bases. The germline V gene encodes CDR1 SGHTA and CDR2 FQGNSA. The length of the CDR3 is 16 residues. In nucleotides, the CDR3 is TGTGCCAGCAGTATTGGGCAGGGAAGGGGCAATCAGCCCCAGCATTTT. This encodes CASSIGQGRGNQPQHF.